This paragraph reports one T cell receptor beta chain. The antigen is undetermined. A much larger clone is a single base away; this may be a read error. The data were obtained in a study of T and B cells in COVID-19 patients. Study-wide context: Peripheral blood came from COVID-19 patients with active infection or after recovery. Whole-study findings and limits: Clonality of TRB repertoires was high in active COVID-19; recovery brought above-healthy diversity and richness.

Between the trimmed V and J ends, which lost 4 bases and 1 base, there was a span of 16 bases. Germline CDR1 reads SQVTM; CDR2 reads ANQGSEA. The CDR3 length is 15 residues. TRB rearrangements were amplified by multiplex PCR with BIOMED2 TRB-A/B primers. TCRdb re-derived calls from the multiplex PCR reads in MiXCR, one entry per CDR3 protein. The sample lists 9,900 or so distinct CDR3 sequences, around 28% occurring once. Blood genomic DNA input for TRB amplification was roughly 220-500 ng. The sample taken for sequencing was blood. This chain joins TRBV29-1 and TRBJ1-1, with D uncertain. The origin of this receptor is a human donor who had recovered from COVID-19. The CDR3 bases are TGCAGCGTTGTGGGAGCAGGCGCGAGGAACACTGAAGCTTTCTTT. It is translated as CSVVGAGARNTEAFF.